This T cell receptor beta chain was obtained from a study of beta chain features in type 1 diabetes. Overall study results and limits: Type 1 diabetes patients showed a moderate but significant shortening of TCRB CDR3s in all four CD4+ subsets.

Every isolated RNA sample was fully reverse transcribed, so sequencing captured expressed TCRB transcripts. The assay was immunoSEQ multiplex PCR, and TCRdb's table has in-frame clones only and misses some. The data show 150,000 to 190,000 clones, around a tenth seen once. Details on this clone: Its antigen remains unidentified. Additional DNA sequences in this sample encode the identical CDR3.

A single heparinised draw of roughly 120 mL on average was taken per donor. The ends were cut back, 4 bases at V and 0 bases at J, with 11 bases in the middle. The CDR3 totals 14 residues. Germline CDR1 SGDLS, CDR2 YYNGEE. The sequenced sample was central memory CD4+ T cells from blood. The J gene is TRBJ2-7, the V gene TRBV9, with a possible D match to TRBD1 (6 bases). The receptor's source is a man aged 25 to 40 with type 1 diabetes. The CDR3 sequence is CASSPGTNSYEQYF. The CDR3, as DNA: TGTGCCAGCAGCCCAGGGACAAACTCCTACGAGCAGTACTTC.